These T cell receptor beta chains were read from a single sample in a study of T cell repertoires in cytomegalovirus infection. One entry per CDR3 protein results from TCRdb running MiXCR on the reads. The table lists about half a million distinct CDR3 sequences, roughly 46% of them singletons, with approximately 40% in the top ten. These receptors' targets are unknown. The sequencing here drew on cultured PBMCs, taken from culture after CMV antigen stimulation. These TCRs come from a human donor in good health (CMV status not recorded). Some clones in this sample may be carry-over from other donors' samples. Both conserved end residues are part of each CDR3. The D gene is left open where the match is weak. Size is omitted from some rows. Given values are once, few, many or a class for expanded clones.

clone size,J gene,V gene,D gene,CDR3 DNA,CDR3 protein
few,TRBJ1-5,TRBV19,NA,TGTGCCAGTAGTAAAACCCAGGGGACCGTAAATCAGCCCCAGCATTTT,CASSKTQGTVNQPQHF
few,TRBJ2-2,TRBV7-2,TRBD1,TGTGCCAGCAGCTTAGCTCGAATAATGGGACAGACGACCGGGGAGCTGTTTTTT,CASSLARIMGQTTGELFF
NA,TRBJ2-7,TRBV7-9,NA,TGTGCCAGCAGCCCCCCATACGAGAGGGCCACCTCCTACGAGCAGTACTTC,CASSPPYERATSYEQYF
NA,TRBJ2-3,TRBV7-9,TRBD1,TGTGCCAGCAGCCTAGTGGGACAGGGAGAATTTACGCAGTATTTT,CASSLVGQGEFTQYF
NA,TRBJ1-5,TRBV12-5,NA,TGTGCTAGTGGTTTGGTAACAGGGAGAGGTAATCAGCCCCAGCATTTT,CASGLVTGRGNQPQHF
few,TRBJ2-6,TRBV27,NA,TGTGCCAGCCGAATAGCAGGCGGGGCCAACGTCCTGACTTTC,CASRIAGGANVLTF
few,TRBJ1-2,TRBV2,NA,TGTGCCAGCAGTGAACAGTCTAACTATGGCTACACCTTC,CASSEQSNYGYTF
many,TRBJ2-5,TRBV7-8,NA,TGTGCCAGCAGCGGTAGGGGTCAAGAGACCCAGTACTTC,CASSGRGQETQYF
NA,TRBJ1-1,TRBV5-4,NA,TGTGCCAGCAGCCTCCGGACAGATTGGGTCACTGAAGCTTTCTTT,CASSLRTDWVTEAFF
NA,TRBJ2-3,TRBV6-5,NA,TGTGCCAGCAGACTAATCCCCCCGGGGGATACGCAGTATTTT,CASRLIPPGDTQYF
NA,TRBJ2-1,TRBV2,TRBD1,TGTGCCAGCAGGGGACAGGGGTACAATGAGCAGTTCTTC,CASRGQGYNEQFF
NA,TRBJ1-1,TRBV15,NA,TGTGCCACCAGCCCCCGCGCGAACACTGAAGCTTTCTTT,CATSPRANTEAFF
few,TRBJ1-2,TRBV7-9,NA,TGTGCCAGCAGCTTAAGCAGGCTCTATGGCTACACCTTC,CASSLSRLYGYTF
few,TRBJ2-7,TRBV6-1,TRBD2,TGTGCCACCCACGGACTAGCGGCCAGCTCCTACGAGCAGTACTTC,CATHGLAASSYEQYF
NA,TRBJ2-2,TRBV7-6,NA,TGTGCCAGCAGCTTAGTTGCGGAAGATGAGGGGGAGCTGTTTTTT,CASSLVAEDEGELFF
NA,TRBJ2-2,TRBV18,NA,TGTGCCAGCTCACCAGGACAGAGGAACACCGGGGAGCTGTTTTTT,CASSPGQRNTGELFF
NA,TRBJ2-2,TRBV4-1,NA,TGCGCCAGCAGCAGGGACCCGGGGACCGGGGAGCTGTTTTTT,CASSRDPGTGELFF
few,TRBJ1-2,TRBV19,TRBD1,TGTGCCACCGCAGGGGGAAGCGGCTACACCTTC,CATAGGSGYTF
NA,TRBJ1-6,TRBV7-6,NA,TGTGCCAGCAGCTCCCGGTTGAGTAGTAATTCACCCCTCCACTTT,CASSSRLSSNSPLHF
NA,TRBJ2-7,TRBV18,TRBD1,TGTGCCAGCTCACCACCAGAGGACAGGGTTTTATTCTCGTACTTC,CASSPPEDRVLFSYF
few,TRBJ1-3,TRBV6-5,NA,TGTGCCAGCAGCCGGGACAATGGGTATAGCTCTGGAAACACCATATATTTT,CASSRDNGYSSGNTIYF
few,TRBJ2-5,TRBV2,NA,TGTGCCAGCTCCCAGGGGAGGTCGGAGACCCAGTACTTC,CASSQGRSETQYF
NA,TRBJ2-5,TRBV7-2,TRBD1,TGTGCCAGCAGCTTAGCCGGGGCAGGGGGCGAAGAGACCCAGTACTTC,CASSLAGAGGEETQYF
NA,TRBJ1-2,TRBV19,TRBD1,TGTGCCACAAGGACAGGTATTAACTATGGCTACACCTTC,CATRTGINYGYTF
NA,TRBJ1-4,TRBV19,NA,TGTGCCAGTAGCCCCCCCGGCGAAAAACTGTTTTTT,CASSPPGEKLFF
NA,TRBJ2-6,TRBV4-1,NA,TGCGCCAGCAGCCAGGCTATCCCCTCTGGGGCCAACGTCCTGACTTTC,CASSQAIPSGANVLTF
NA,TRBJ2-5,TRBV12-3/TRBV12-4,TRBD2,TGTGCCAGCAGCGCCCCCCGACTAGCGGGGGGAGAGACCCAGTACTTC,CASSAPRLAGGETQYF
few,TRBJ2-7,TRBV10-3,NA,TGTGCCATCGGGCAGGGAGCCTTCTACGAGCAGTACTTC,CAIGQGAFYEQYF
NA,TRBJ2-1,TRBV19,NA,TGTGCCAGTAGTATAGATCGGATAGTCAGTGAGCAGTTCTTC,CASSIDRIVSEQFF
NA,TRBJ2-7,TRBV6-2/TRBV6-3,NA,TGTGCCAGCAGTTACCGGAGGGTCTACGAGCAGTACTTC,CASSYRRVYEQYF
few,TRBJ1-1,TRBV5-4,TRBD1,TGTGCCAGCAGCTTGGGGGACAGGGGGCTTGTGAACACTGAAGCTTTCTTT,CASSLGDRGLVNTEAFF
NA,TRBJ2-4,TRBV7-2,NA,TGTGCCAGCAGCTTAGATAACATTCAGTACTTC,CASSLDNIQYF
few,TRBJ1-5,TRBV19,TRBD1,TGTGCCAGTACCTCGGGACAGCGAGGCAATCAGCCCCAGCATTTT,CASTSGQRGNQPQHF
once,TRBJ2-2,TRBV20-1,NA,TGCAGTGCTAGAGGAGGGGGGAAGCTGTTTTTT,CSARGGGKLFF
NA,TRBJ1-2,TRBV5-1,NA,TGCGCCAGCAGCTTGGCCGCCGGGCAGTTTTATGGCTACACCTTC,CASSLAAGQFYGYTF
many,TRBJ2-7,TRBV7-2,TRBD2,TGTGCCAGCAGCCAGCAGCGGGGGGGCCCAAACGAGCAGTACTTC,CASSQQRGGPNEQYF
NA,TRBJ1-4,TRBV20-1,NA,TGCAGTGCTAGTCGCTCCGGGACGGCCGATGAAAAACTGTTTTTT,CSASRSGTADEKLFF
NA,TRBJ1-5,TRBV7-6,NA,TGTGCCAGCAGCTTAGGGGGGATTCGGGGCAATCAGCCCCAGCATTTT,CASSLGGIRGNQPQHF